This T cell receptor beta chain was sequenced in a study of cytotoxic CD8 clonotypes in ibrutinib-treated CLL. Points on this clone: Its antigen is undetermined.

V was shortened by 3 bases and J by 10 bases, with 7 bases between the two germline ends. The CDR3 extends over 12 amino acids. The repertoire was sequenced with immunoSEQ multiplex PCR; TCRdb's copy has only in-frame clones and lacks some. The sample records over 200,000 clones, 70% being singletons. Study-wide points: Patients with sustained remission and those progressing were sampled at differing times.

Here the sequenced sample was PBMCs, taken after 12 months of ibrutinib treatment. This TCR was recovered from a human donor with chronic lymphocytic leukemia. The chain recombines TRBV6-7 with TRBJ1-6; no definite D call. TRBV6-7 is flagged as an ORF with uncertain function. The CDR3 sequence is CASSYTHSPLHF. CDR3 nucleotides: TGTGCCAGCAGTTATACGCACTCACCCCTCCACTTT.